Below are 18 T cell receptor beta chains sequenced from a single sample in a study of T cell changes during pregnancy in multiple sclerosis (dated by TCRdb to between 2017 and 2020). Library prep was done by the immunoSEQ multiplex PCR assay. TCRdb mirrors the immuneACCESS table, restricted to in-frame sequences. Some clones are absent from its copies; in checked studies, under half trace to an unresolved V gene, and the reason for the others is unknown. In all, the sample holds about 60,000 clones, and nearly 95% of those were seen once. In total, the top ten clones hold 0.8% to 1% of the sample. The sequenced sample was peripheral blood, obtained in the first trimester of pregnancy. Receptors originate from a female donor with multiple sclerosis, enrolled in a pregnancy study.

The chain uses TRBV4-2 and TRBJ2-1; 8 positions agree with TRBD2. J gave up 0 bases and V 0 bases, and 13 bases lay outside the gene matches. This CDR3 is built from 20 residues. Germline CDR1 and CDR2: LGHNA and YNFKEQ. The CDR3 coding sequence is TGTGCCAGCAGCCAAGATGGTCGGGGGGGGGCCCAATCCTCCTACAATGAGCAGTTCTTC. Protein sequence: CASSQDGRGGAQSSYNEQFF.

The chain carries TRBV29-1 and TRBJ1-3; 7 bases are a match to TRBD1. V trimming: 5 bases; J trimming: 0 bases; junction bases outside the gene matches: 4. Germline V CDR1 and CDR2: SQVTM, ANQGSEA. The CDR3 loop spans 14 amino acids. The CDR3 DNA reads TGCAGCGTTATACAGGGGAACTCTGGAAACACCATATATTTT. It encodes CSVIQGNSGNTIYF. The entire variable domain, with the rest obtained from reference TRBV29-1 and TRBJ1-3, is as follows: SAVISQKPSRDICQRGTSLTIQCQVDSQVTMMFWYRQQPGQSLTLIATANQGSEATYESGFVIDKFPISRPNLTFSTLTVSNMSPEDSSIYLCSVIQGNSGNTIYFGEGSWLTVV.

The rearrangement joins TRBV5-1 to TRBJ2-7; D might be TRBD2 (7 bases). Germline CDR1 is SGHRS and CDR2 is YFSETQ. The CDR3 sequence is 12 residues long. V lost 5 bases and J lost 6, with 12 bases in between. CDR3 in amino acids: CASSLRGGEQYF. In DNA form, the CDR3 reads TGCGCCAGCAGTTTGAGGGGGGGCGAGCAGTACTTC.

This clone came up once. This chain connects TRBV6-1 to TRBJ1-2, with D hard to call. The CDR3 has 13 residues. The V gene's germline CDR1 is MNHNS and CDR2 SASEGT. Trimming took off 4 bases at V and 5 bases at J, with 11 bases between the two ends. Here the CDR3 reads CASSVRQDYGYTF. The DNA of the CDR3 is TGTGCCAGCAGTGTTAGGCAGGATTATGGCTACACCTTC.

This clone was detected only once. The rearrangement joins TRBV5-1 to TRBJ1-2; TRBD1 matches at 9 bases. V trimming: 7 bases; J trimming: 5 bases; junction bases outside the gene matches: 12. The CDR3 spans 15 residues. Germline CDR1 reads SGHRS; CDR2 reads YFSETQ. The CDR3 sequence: CASRLGRDRVYGYTF. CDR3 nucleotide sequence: TGCGCCAGCCGTCTGGGACGGGACAGGGTATATGGCTACACCTTC.

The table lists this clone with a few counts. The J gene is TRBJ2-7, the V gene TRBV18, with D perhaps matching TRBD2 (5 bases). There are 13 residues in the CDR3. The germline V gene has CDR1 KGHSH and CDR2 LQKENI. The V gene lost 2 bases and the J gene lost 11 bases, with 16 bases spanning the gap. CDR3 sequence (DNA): TGTGCCAGCTCACCAGTTGTCCAGGCCGGGGAGTACTTC. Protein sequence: CASSPVVQAGEYF.

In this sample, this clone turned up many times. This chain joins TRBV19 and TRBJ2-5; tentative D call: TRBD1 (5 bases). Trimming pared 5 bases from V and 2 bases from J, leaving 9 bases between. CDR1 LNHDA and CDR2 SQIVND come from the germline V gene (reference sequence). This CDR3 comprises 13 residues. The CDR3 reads CASSRTLQETQYF. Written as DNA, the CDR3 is TGTGCCAGTAGTCGGACATTACAAGAGACCCAGTACTTC.

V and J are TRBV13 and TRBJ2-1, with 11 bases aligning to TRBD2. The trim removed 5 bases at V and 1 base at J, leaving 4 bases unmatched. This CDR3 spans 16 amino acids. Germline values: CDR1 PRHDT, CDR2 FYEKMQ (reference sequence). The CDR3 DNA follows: TGTGCCAGCAGCCGAATAGCGGGGGGGTCCTACAATGAGCAGTTCTTC. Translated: CASSRIAGGSYNEQFF. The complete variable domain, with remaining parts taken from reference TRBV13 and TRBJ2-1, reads AAGVIQSPRHLIKEKRETATLKCYPIPRHDTVYWYQQGPGQDPQFLISFYEKMQSDKGSIPDRFSAQQFSDYHSELNMSSLELGDSALYFCASSRIAGGSYNEQFFGPGTRLTVL.

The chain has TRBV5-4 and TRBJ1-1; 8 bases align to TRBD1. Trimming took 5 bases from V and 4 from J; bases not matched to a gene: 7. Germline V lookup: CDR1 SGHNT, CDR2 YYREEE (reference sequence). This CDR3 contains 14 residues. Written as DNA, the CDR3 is TGTGCCAGCAGGTCAGGGGGCTCGAGCACTGAAGCTTTCTTT. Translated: CASRSGGSSTEAFF.

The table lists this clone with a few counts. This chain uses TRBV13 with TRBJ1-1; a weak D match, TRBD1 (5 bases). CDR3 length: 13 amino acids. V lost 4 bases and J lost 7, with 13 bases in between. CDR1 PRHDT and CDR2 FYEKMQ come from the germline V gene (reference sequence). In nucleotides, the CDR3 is TGTGCCAGCAGCTCCTCCATAGGGGTTGAAGCTTTCTTT. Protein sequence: CASSSSIGVEAFF.

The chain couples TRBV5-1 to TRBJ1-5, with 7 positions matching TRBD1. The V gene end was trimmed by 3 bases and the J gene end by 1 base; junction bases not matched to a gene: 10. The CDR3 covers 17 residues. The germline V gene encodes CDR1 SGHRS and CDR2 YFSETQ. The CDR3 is CASSCPQGGRSNQPQHF. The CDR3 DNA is TGCGCCAGCAGCTGCCCCCAGGGGGGAAGGAGCAATCAGCCCCAGCATTTT.

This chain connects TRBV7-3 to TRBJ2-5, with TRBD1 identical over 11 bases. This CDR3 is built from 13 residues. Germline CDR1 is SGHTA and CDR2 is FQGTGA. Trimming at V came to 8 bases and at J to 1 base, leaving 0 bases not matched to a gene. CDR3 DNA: TGTGCCAGCGGACAGGGGGCCCAAGAGACCCAGTACTTC. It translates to CASGQGAQETQYF.

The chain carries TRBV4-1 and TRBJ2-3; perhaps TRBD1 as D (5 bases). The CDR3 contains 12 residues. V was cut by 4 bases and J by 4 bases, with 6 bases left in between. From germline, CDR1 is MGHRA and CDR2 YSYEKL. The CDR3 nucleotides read TGCGCCAGCAGCCCCAGGGCAGATACGCAGTATTTT. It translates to CASSPRADTQYF.

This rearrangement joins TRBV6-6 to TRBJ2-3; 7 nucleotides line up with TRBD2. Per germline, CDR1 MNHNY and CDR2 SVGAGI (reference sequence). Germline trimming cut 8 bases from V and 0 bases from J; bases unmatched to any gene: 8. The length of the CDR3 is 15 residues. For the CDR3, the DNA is TGTGCCAGCTATAGTGGGAGGGCGAGCACAGATACGCAGTATTTT. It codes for CASYSGRASTDTQYF.

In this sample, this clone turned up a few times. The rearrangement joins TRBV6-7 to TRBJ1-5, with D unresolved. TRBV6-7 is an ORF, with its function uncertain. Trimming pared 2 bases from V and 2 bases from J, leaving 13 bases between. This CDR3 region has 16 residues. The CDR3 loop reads CASSYAMSRGNQPQHF. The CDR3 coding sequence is TGTGCCAGCAGTTACGCGATGTCGAGGGGCAATCAGCCCCAGCATTTT.

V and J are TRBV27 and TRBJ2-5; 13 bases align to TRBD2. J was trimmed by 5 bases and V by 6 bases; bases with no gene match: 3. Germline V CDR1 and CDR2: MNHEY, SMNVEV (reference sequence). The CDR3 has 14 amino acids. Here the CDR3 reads CASRKLAGGETQYF. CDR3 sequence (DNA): TGTGCCAGCAGGAAACTAGCGGGGGGGGAGACCCAGTACTTC.

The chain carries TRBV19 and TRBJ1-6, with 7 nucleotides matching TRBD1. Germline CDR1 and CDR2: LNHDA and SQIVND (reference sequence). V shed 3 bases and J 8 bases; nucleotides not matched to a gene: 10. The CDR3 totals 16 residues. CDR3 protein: CASSMGDRAIHSPLHF. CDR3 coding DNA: TGTGCCAGTAGTATGGGAGACAGGGCAATTCATTCACCCCTCCACTTT.

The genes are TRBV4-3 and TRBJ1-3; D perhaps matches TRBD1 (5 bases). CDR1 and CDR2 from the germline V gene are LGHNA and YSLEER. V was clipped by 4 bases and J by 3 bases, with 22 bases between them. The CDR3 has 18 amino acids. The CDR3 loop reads CASSLRYLGEALGNTIYF. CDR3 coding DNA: TGCGCCAGCAGCCTGAGATACCTGGGGGAGGCCCTTGGAAACACCATATATTTT.